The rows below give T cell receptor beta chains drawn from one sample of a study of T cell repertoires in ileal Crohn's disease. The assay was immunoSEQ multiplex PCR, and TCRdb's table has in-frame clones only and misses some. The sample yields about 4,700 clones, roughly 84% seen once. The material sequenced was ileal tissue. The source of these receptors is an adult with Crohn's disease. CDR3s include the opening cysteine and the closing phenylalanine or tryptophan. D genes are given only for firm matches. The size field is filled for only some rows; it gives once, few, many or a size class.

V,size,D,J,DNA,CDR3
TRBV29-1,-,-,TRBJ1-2,TGCAGCGTTGAACAGGCGACTAACTATGGCTACACCTTC,CSVEQATNYGYTF
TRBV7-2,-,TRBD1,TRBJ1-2,TGTGCCAGCAGCTCCCTCAGGGGGGACAGGAACTATGGCTACACCTTC,CASSSLRGDRNYGYTF
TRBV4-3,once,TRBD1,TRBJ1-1,TGCGCCAGCAGCCAAGAAGGGGGCTTTACAGGGATGTCAGCTTTCTTT,CASSQEGGFTGMSAFF
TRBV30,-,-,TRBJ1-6,TGTGCCTGGAGCGAGGGCTTCGGTTCACCCCTCCACTTT,CAWSEGFGSPLHF
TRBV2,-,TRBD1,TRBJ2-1,TGTGCCAGCAGAAAAACAGGGGGCGGTGAGCAGTTCTTC,CASRKTGGGEQFF
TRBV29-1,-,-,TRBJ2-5,TGCAGCGTTGAAGACGGCCCCATAGCGTACTTC,CSVEDGPIAYF
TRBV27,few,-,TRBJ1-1,TGTGCCAGCAGTTTAGGGGGCAGGTTGGGCACTGAAGCTTTCTTT,CASSLGGRLGTEAFF
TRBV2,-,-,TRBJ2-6,TGTGCCAGCAGCGATAAGACACCTGGGGCCAACGTCCTGACTTTC,CASSDKTPGANVLTF
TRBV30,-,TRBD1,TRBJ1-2,TGTGCCTGGAGGCGCCGGGACAGGGGCTATGGCTACACCTTC,CAWRRRDRGYGYTF
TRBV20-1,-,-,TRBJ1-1,TGCAGTGCAGTACGACAGATTGAAGCTTTCTTT,CSAVRQIEAFF
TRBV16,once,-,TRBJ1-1,TGTGCCAGCAGCTCTACTTTGAACACTGAAGCTTTCTTT,CASSSTLNTEAFF
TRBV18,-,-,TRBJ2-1,TGTGCCAGCTCAACTTGGCAGGGGAGGGGTGATGAGCAGTTCTTC,CASSTWQGRGDEQFF
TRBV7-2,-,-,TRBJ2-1,TGTGCCAGCCAGGTCGGGGGTGAGCAGTTCTTC,CASQVGGEQFF
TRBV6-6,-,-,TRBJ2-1,TGTGCCAGCAGAGTGCGAGGCCATGAGCAGTTCTTC,CASRVRGHEQFF
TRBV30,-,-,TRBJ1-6,TGTGCCTGGAGGGCTTGGGCAGGGAATTCACCCCTCCACTTT,CAWRAWAGNSPLHF
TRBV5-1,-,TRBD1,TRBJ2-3,TGCGCCAGCAGCTTGATAGGGGGCTCGACAGATACGCAGTATTTT,CASSLIGGSTDTQYF
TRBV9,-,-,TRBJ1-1,TGTGCCAGCAGCGTCACCGGGGGGCAGGACACTGAAGCTTTCTTT,CASSVTGGQDTEAFF
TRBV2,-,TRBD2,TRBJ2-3,TGTGCCAGCAGTGAAGGGACTAGCGGGGTTGGAGATACGCAGTATTTT,CASSEGTSGVGDTQYF
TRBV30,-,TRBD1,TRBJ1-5,TGTGCCTGGAGCGAGGGGACAGGGGGAAGCAATCAGCCCCAGCATTTT,CAWSEGTGGSNQPQHF
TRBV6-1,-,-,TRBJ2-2,TGTGCCAGCAGTGAAAGGCAGGGTAACACCGGGGAGCTGTTTTTT,CASSERQGNTGELFF
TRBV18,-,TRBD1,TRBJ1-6,TGTGCCAGCTCACCACAGGTTGGGACAGCCAATAATTCACCCCTCCACTTT,CASSPQVGTANNSPLHF
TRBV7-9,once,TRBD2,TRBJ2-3,TGTGCCAGCAACGCCCGGGGGGCAGATACGCAGTATTTT,CASNARGADTQYF
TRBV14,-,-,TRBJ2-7,TGTGCCAGCAGCCAAGCCGGACATTTCGTGCGCGAGCAGTACTTC,CASSQAGHFVREQYF
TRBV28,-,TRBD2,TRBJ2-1,TGTGCCAGCAGTTCCACTAGCGGAGTCTACAATGAGCAGTTCTTC,CASSSTSGVYNEQFF
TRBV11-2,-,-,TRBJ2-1,TGTGCCAGCAGCTTCGGGGGCGGGGGCAATTACAATGAGCAGTTCTTC,CASSFGGGGNYNEQFF
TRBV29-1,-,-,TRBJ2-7,TGCAGCGTAGGTAGCGGTGTGCGCTACGAGCAGTACTTC,CSVGSGVRYEQYF
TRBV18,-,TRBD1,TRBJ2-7,TGTGCCAGCTCACCCTTGGACAGGGTACGATACGAGCAGTACTTC,CASSPLDRVRYEQYF
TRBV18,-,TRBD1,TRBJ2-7,TGTGCCAGCTCATCCCTGCAGGGGGCGAGTGAGCAGTACTTC,CASSSLQGASEQYF
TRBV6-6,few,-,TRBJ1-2,TGTGCCAGCAGTTACTCGGAGCAGAGCTACACCTTC,CASSYSEQSYTF
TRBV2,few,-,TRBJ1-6,TGTGCCAGCAGCGGCGCAGGGGTTACATCACCCCTCCACTTT,CASSGAGVTSPLHF
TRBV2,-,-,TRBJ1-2,TGTGCCAGCAGTGAATCGTCGGGTGGCTACACCTTC,CASSESSGGYTF
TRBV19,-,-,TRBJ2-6,TGTGCCAGTAGTTCCCGGACAGCTGGGGCCAACGTCCTGACTTTC,CASSSRTAGANVLTF
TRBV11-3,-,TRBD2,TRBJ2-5,TGTGCCAGCGGTTTTCGTGAATGGACTAGCGGGAGACAAGAGACCCAGTACTTC,CASGFREWTSGRQETQYF
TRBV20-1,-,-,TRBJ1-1,TGCAGTGCTGAGGGGAACACTGAAGCTTTCTTT,CSAEGNTEAFF
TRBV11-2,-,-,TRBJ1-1,TGTGCCAGTTCTAGGTGGACTGAGGCTTTCTTT,CASSRWTEAFF
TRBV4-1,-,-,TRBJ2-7,TGCGCCAGCAGCCAAGTGTCTGGGCTAGCGAGGGAGCAGTACTTC,CASSQVSGLAREQYF
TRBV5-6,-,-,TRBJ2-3,TGTGCCAGCAGCTTGGTTGGGGAGAGTACAGATACGCAGTATTTT,CASSLVGESTDTQYF
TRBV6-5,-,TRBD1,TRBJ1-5,TGTGCCAGCAGTGGCTCACAGGGGGCGCGGCAGCCCCAGCATTTT,CASSGSQGARQPQHF
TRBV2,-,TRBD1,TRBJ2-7,TGTGCCAGCCAACGGACAGGGGGCAGTTACGAGCAGTACTTC,CASQRTGGSYEQYF
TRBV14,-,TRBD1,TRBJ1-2,TGTGCCAGCAGTCGACAGGGGGCCAACTATGGCTACACCTTC,CASSRQGANYGYTF
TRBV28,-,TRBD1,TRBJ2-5,TGTGCCAGCAGCTCTCCCGGGACAGGGGTCCAAGAGACCCAGTACTTC,CASSSPGTGVQETQYF
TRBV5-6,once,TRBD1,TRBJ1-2,TGTGCCAGCAAACCTGGGACAGGAGCTTATGGCTACACCTTC,CASKPGTGAYGYTF
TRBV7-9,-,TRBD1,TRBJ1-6,TGTGCCAGCAGTTCCGCAGGGGGAGGTAATTCACCCCTCCACTTT,CASSSAGGGNSPLHF
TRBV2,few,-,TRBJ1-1,TGTGCCAGCACCCCACATCCGAACACTGAAGCTTTCTTT,CASTPHPNTEAFF
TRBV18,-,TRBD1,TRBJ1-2,TGTGCCAGCTCACCACGGGGACAGGGGAATAATGGCTACACCTTC,CASSPRGQGNNGYTF
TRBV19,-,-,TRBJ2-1,TGTGCCAGTAGAAACGTGGGCAGTAAATACAATGAGCAGTTCTTC,CASRNVGSKYNEQFF
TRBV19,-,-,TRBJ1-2,TGTGCCAGTAGTCCACGGACTGGCCAGTATGGCTACACCTTC,CASSPRTGQYGYTF
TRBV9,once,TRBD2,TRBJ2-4,TGTGCCAGCAGCGTAGCTAGCGGGGGGGCCGGAATTCAGTACTTC,CASSVASGGAGIQYF
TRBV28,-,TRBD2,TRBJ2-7,TGTGCCATCCATAGCGGGAGCGGACCCTCCTACGAGCAGTACTTC,CAIHSGSGPSYEQYF
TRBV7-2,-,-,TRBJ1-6,TGTGCCAGCAGCCGACAGAGTTATAATTCACCCCTCCACTTT,CASSRQSYNSPLHF
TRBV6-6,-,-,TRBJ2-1,TGTGCCAGCAGTTCCGTGACTAAAAAGGATGAGCAGTTCTTC,CASSSVTKKDEQFF
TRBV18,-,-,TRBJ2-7,TGTGCCAGCTCTGCAGGGCCCTTCTACGAGCAGTACTTC,CASSAGPFYEQYF
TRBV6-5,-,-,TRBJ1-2,TGTGCCAGCAGTTACTCGGTGGTGGCAGTCCTGGGCTACACCTTC,CASSYSVVAVLGYTF
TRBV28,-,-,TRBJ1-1,TGTGCCAGTACAATAAACAGAGACACTGAAGCTTTCTTT,CASTINRDTEAFF
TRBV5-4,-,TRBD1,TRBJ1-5,TGTGCCAGCAGCCCGGACAGGGGGCAAAATCAGCCCCAGCATTTT,CASSPDRGQNQPQHF
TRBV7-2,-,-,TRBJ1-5,TGTGCCAGCAGCTACGGGACTGGCAATCAGCCCCAGCATTTT,CASSYGTGNQPQHF
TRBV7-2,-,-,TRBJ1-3,TGTGCCAGCAGCTTATCGACAGCTGGAAACACCATATATTTT,CASSLSTAGNTIYF
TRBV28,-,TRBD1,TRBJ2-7,TGTGCCAGCAGTTCCGGACAGGGACTCGTCTACGAGCAGTACTTC,CASSSGQGLVYEQYF
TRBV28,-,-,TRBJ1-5,TGTGCCAGCACCCTAACAGGGTTTAGGCAGCCCCAGCATTTT,CASTLTGFRQPQHF
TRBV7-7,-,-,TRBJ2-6,TGTGCCAGCAGCCCGATACACTCTGGGGCCAACGTCCTGACTTTC,CASSPIHSGANVLTF